This TCR beta chain comes out of a study of memory CD4+ T cells and cytomegalovirus serostatus (dated by TCRdb to between 2019 and 2020). Background on the whole study: A total of roughly 33 healthy Belgian adults, of whom 9 were CMV seropositive and approximately 24 were CMV seronegative, were included in the cohort. To replicate a published TCR-based CMV serostatus classifier, the study sequenced CD4+ memory TCRbeta repertoires from a Belgian cohort whose cytomegalovirus serostatus was known.

Taken from cysteine to phenylalanine, the CDR3 has 14 residues. Only the CDR3 region is kept as DNA, spanning 42 bases read in frame from base 1. Via the germline V gene (reference sequence), CDR1 is LNHDA and CDR2 SQIVND. Relative to germline, V is 8 bases shorter and J is 1 base shorter, with 11 bases between their ends. The Quick-DNA Microprep Kit was used to extract genomic DNA from the sorted cells. TCRbeta DNA was amplified with the immunoSEQ hsTCRbeta kit following the manufacturer's protocol. An Illumina MiSeq instrument was used to sequence the TCRbeta libraries. Regarding the original processing steps: Following removal of out-of-frame sequences, 2 million to 2.5 million distinct TCRbeta sequences were retained, with an average of about 61,000 per individual. Each individual was scored according to the count of roughly 170 previously reported CMV-associated TCRbeta sequences and the total productive distinct TCRbeta count. A beta-binomial model was reimplemented in Python, and scikit-learn random forests with default parameters were trained on US cohort data. On the Belgian cohort, classifier performance was reported as the median AUC, along with percentile confidence intervals, across 10,000 bootstrap iterations. TCRdb carries this immuneACCESS record with in-frame sequences only. Its versions omit some clonotypes, under half of them owing to an unresolved V gene in the studies checked, with the rest unexplained. V, J and clone size derive from that table, while D and trimming were established from the DNA sequence. The sample profile shows over 40,000 clones; about 85% of them were found once. Of the sample, approximately 0.8% is held by the ten largest clones.

The investigation overall reported the following: Only CD4+CD45RO+ memory cells were sequenced, unlike the original study, which covered naive and memory CD4+ and CD8+ populations. CMV serostatus prediction reached a median bootstrapped AUC of approximately 0.95 with the original framework and just over 0.9 with a US-trained random forest. Among the 160 or so previously reported CMV-associated TCRbeta sequences, over 65 showed up in the CD4+ memory repertoires, with each one found in between one and five individuals. The results were read as suggesting that the CMV-associated TCR signature is, for the most part, present in the CD4+ memory repertoire. The original-framework classifier achieved a median bootstrapped AUC of about 0.94 with a 95% CI of 0.76-1.00 on the Belgian cohort.

Single viable CD3+CD4+CD8-CD45RO+ cells were sorted as memory CD4+ T cells on a FACSAria II. CMV serostatus was assessed using a Roche Elecsys assay, by which serum IgG against CMV pp150, pp28, p38 and p52 was detected. After the samples were thawed, total CD4+ T cells were enriched through positive selection using CD4 magnetic microbeads. Samples originated from another study that specifically interrogated the CD4+ T cell memory repertoire. Peripheral blood mononuclear cells were isolated and cryopreserved according to standard operating procedures, and serum was kept at -80 degrees C. The staining used CD3-PerCP (BW264/56), CD4-APC (RPA-T4), CD45RO-PE (UCHT1) and CD8-Pacific Orange (3B5) antibodies, and Sytox blue was used to exclude non-viable cells. Comment on this clone: This clone's antigen is unknown. Qualities for individual bases were not recorded, and no much larger clone is one base off.

The sequence links TRBV19 to TRBJ2-2, with a tentative D gene TRBD1 over 5 matching bases. The receptor comes from an adult in good health and CMV-seronegative. Sequenced input: memory CD4+ T cells from blood. CDR3 protein: CASSRVMNTGELFF. DNA sequence: TGTGCCAGTTCCAGGGTCATGAACACCGGGGAGCTGTTTTTT.